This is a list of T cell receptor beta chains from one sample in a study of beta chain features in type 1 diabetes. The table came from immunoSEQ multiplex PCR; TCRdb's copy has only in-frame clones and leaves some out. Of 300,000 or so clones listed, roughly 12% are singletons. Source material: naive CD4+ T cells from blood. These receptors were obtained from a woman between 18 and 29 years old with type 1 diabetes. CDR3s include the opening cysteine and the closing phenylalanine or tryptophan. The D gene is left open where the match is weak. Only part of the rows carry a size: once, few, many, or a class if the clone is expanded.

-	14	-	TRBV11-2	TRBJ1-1	CASSLQGTNTEAFF	TGTGCCAGCAGCTTACAGGGCACGAACACTGAAGCTTTCTTT
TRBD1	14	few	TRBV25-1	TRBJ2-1	CASQGAGRYNEQFF	TGTGCCAGCCAGGGGGCAGGGAGGTACAATGAGCAGTTCTTC
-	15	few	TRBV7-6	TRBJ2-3	CASSPDLTGTDTQYF	TGTGCCAGCAGCCCAGACCTGACAGGCACAGATACGCAGTATTTT
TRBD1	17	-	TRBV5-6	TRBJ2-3	CASSLYRGQAYTDTQYF	TGTGCCAGCAGCTTGTACCGCGGACAGGCGTACACAGATACGCAGTATTTT
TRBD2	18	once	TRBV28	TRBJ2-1	CASSLQLSSGLTYNEQFF	TGTGCCAGCAGTTTACAATTGTCTAGCGGATTGACCTACAATGAGCAGTTCTTC
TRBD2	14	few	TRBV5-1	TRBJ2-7	CASSVVLAGDEQYF	TGCGCCAGCAGCGTCGTGCTAGCGGGCGACGAGCAGTACTTC
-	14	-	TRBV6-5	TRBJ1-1	CASSYYTGSTEAFF	TGTGCCAGCAGTTACTACACAGGGAGCACTGAAGCTTTCTTT
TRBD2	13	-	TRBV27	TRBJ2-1	CASRLAGGGEQFF	TGTGCCAGCAGACTAGCGGGAGGAGGGGAGCAGTTCTTC
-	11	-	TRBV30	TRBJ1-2	CAWSVQYGYTF	TGTGCCTGGAGTGTGCAGTATGGCTACACCTTC
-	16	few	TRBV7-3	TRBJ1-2	CASSLSAMTGPNGYTF	TGTGCCAGCAGCTTGTCTGCGATGACAGGTCCCAATGGCTACACCTTC
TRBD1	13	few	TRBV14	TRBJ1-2	CASSLDRAFGYTF	TGTGCCAGCAGCCTGGACAGGGCCTTTGGCTACACCTTC
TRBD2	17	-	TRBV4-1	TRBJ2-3	CASSPGSGREKGDTQYF	TGCGCCAGCAGCCCAGGCAGTGGGCGGGAGAAGGGAGATACGCAGTATTTT
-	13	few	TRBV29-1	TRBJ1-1	CSVPKVSGTEAFF	TGCAGCGTTCCAAAGGTGTCGGGCACTGAAGCTTTCTTT
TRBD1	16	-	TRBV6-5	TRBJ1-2	CASSYSSRQGDYGYTF	TGTGCCAGCAGTTACTCGAGTAGACAGGGGGACTATGGCTACACCTTC
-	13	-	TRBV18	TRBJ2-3	CASSRGFTDTQYF	TGTGCCAGCTCACGAGGGTTCACAGATACGCAGTATTTT
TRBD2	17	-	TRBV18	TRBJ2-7	CASSPPPATSDSYEQYF	TGTGCCAGCTCACCACCGCCTGCAACTAGCGACTCCTACGAGCAGTACTTC